This T cell receptor beta chain is drawn from a study of T cells in Graves' hyperthyroidism and ophthalmopathy. TCR beta CDR3 regions were amplified from RNA. First-round RT-PCR of the TCR CDR3 relied on the HTBI primer set. TCRdb independently ran MiXCR on the multiplex PCR reads; one entry per CDR3 protein. The top ten clones hold around 40% of a sample with a few hundred thousand distinct CDR3 sequences, about 18% of them seen once. This CDR3 spans 12 amino acids. The V gene's germline CDR1 is SEHNR and CDR2 FQNEAQ (reference sequence). V shed 5 bases, J shed 6 bases, and the junction held 4 bases outside the gene matches. This clonotype showed up many times. Antigen unknown. Study-wide points: Blood shared most expanded thyroid clonotypes above 0.001.

Diagnosis rested on symptoms, serum thyroxine and TRAb, thyroid ultrasound, and orbital computed tomography. 10 ml of fresh peripheral blood supplied the PBMCs. The TCR comes from a young man with Graves' ophthalmopathy. This rearrangement joins TRBV7-9 to TRBJ2-7; 7 bases agree with TRBD1. The sample was blood. This chain's CDR3 is CASSLWTGEQYF. For the CDR3, the DNA is TGTGCCAGCAGCCTATGGACAGGCGAGCAGTACTTC.